This T cell receptor beta chain derives from a study of T-cell memory formation after mild COVID-19. Germline V lookup: CDR1 SGHVS, CDR2 FNYEAQ. The V and J ends lost 0 bases and 0 bases respectively, with 9 bases between them. This CDR3 spans 16 amino acids. TCRdb reprocessed the 5' RACE reads via MiXCR and lists one record per CDR3 protein. This sample has about 560,000 distinct CDR3 sequences; about 20% occur once, and the top ten carry roughly 9.1%. The specimen sequenced was PBMCs or a T cell subset sorted from them (not recorded which). The receptor was isolated from an adult woman who had mild COVID-19 (a few samples of this study predate the infection). Cell type and time point are not known. The chain has TRBV7-6 and TRBJ1-3, with D possibly TRBD1 on 5 matching bases. DNA for the CDR3: TGTGCCAGCAGCTTAGCAGGACAAGTCTCTGGAAACACCATATATTTT. The encoded protein is CASSLAGQVSGNTIYF. Variable domain in full (rest from reference TRBV7-6 and TRBJ1-3): GAGVSQSPRYKVTKRGQDVALRCDPISGHVSLYWYRQALGQGPEFLTYFNYEAQQDKSGLPNDRFSAERPEGSISTLTIQRTEQRDSAMYRCASSLAGQVSGNTIYFGEGSWLTVV.